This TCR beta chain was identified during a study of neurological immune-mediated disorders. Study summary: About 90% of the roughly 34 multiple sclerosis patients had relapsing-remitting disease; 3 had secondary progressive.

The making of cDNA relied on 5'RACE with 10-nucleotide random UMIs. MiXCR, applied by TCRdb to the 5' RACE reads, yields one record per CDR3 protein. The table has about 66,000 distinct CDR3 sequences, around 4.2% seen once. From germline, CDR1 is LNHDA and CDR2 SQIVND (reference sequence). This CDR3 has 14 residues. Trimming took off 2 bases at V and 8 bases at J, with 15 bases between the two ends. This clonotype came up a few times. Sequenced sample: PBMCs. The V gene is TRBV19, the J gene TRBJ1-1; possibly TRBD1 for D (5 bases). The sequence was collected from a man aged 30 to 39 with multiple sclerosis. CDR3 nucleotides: TGTGCCAGTAGTATAAGACAGCGGCCTTCGGAAGCTTTCTTT. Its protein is CASSIRQRPSEAFF.